A selection of T cell receptor beta chains follows, all from one sample in a study of CD8 T cells in Susac syndrome. TCRdb reprocessed the immunoSEQ multiplex PCR reads with MiXCR, giving one entry per CDR3 protein. The data show 210,000 or so distinct CDR3 sequences, around nine tenths seen once. The sequenced sample was CD8+ T cells from PBMCs. Source of these receptors: a human donor with multiple sclerosis. Each CDR3 is given with its conserved first and last residue. D genes are given only for firm matches. Size is stated for part of the rows, as once, few or many counts, or as a class when the clone is expanded.

TRBV20-1,NA,TRBJ1-1,TRBD1,TGCAGTGCTAGAGGTCGGACAGGGATGAACACTGAAGCTTTCTTT,CSARGRTGMNTEAFF
TRBV27,NA,TRBJ2-1,NA,TGTGCCAGCAAGAGATTTAATGAGCAGTTCTTC,CASKRFNEQFF
TRBV9,NA,TRBJ2-7,TRBD2,TGTGCCAGCAGCGCCGGGACTAGCGGGGTCGAGCAGTACTTC,CASSAGTSGVEQYF
TRBV19,NA,TRBJ2-1,TRBD2,TGTGCCAGTTCGCCGACTAGCGGGGGGGCCCTTCCCTACAATGAGCAGTTCTTC,CASSPTSGGALPYNEQFF
TRBV5-6,NA,TRBJ2-1,NA,TGTGCCAGCAGCTTGTCCTACAGGGTGCCCTACAATGAGCAGTTCTTC,CASSLSYRVPYNEQFF
TRBV4-3,few,TRBJ1-1,NA,TGCGCCAGCAGCCAAGAGGGTCCAACTGAAGCTTTCTTT,CASSQEGPTEAFF
TRBV27,NA,TRBJ2-3,TRBD2,TGTGCCAGCAGTTACACTAGCGGGAGGGGAGTAGATACGCAGTATTTT,CASSYTSGRGVDTQYF
TRBV9,NA,TRBJ2-7,NA,TGTGCCAGCACCCCCGGGGTCAGCAGCTCCTACGAGCAGTACTTC,CASTPGVSSSYEQYF
TRBV19,NA,TRBJ1-1,NA,TGTGCCAGTAGTATCCCCGCAGGGTGGGCTTTCTTT,CASSIPAGWAFF
TRBV19,NA,TRBJ1-2,TRBD1,TGTGCCAGTAGAGGGACAGGGGTTCCTCCTCACTACTATGGCTACACCTTC,CASRGTGVPPHYYGYTF
TRBV13,NA,TRBJ2-3,NA,TGTGCCAGCAGCCCCAGCCTGGAGGGGCCGACAGATACGCAGTATTTT,CASSPSLEGPTDTQYF
TRBV7-2,NA,TRBJ2-7,NA,TGTGCCAGCAGCCATGGGGACTCACCCTACGAGCAGTACTTC,CASSHGDSPYEQYF
TRBV6-2/TRBV6-3,NA,TRBJ2-7,NA,TGTGCCAGCAGTTGGGATTACTACGAGCAGTACTTC,CASSWDYYEQYF
TRBV9,NA,TRBJ2-5,NA,TGTGCCAGCAGCTCAGACGGGGGGACCCAGTACTTC,CASSSDGGTQYF
TRBV12-3/TRBV12-4,once,TRBJ2-1,NA,TGTGCCAGCACCCTGTCGGGGAAGGCCTACAATGAGCAGTTCTTC,CASTLSGKAYNEQFF
TRBV6-6,NA,TRBJ1-1,NA,TGTGCCAGCAGTTACCCCGGGGAGAACACTGAAGCTTTCTTT,CASSYPGENTEAFF
TRBV12-3/TRBV12-4,few,TRBJ1-1,NA,TGTGCCAGCAGTTTAAAGGGGAACACTGAAGCTTTCTTT,CASSLKGNTEAFF
TRBV6-6,NA,TRBJ2-5,TRBD1,TGTGCCACCACCGACAGGGGTGTGGAGACCCAGTACTTC,CATTDRGVETQYF
TRBV7-9,NA,TRBJ2-7,NA,TGTGCCAGCAGCTCCTCGACTACAACCTACGAGCAGTACTTC,CASSSSTTTYEQYF
TRBV7-9,NA,TRBJ1-5,NA,TGTGCCAGCAGCTTAAACTCTGGGTCTGAGCCCCAGCATTTT,CASSLNSGSEPQHF
TRBV20-1,NA,TRBJ2-5,NA,TGCAGTGCTAGAGAGTTAGCGGCACAAGAGACCCAGTACTTC,CSARELAAQETQYF
TRBV20-1,NA,TRBJ1-2,NA,TGCAGTGCTAGAGCTACAGGGAGGCATGGCTACACCTTC,CSARATGRHGYTF
TRBV7-2,NA,TRBJ2-1,NA,TGTGCCAGCAGCTGGCTTAATCACAATGAGCAGTTCTTC,CASSWLNHNEQFF
TRBV29-1,NA,TRBJ1-1,NA,TGCAGCGTTCCGCGGGCAGGCATGAACACTGAAGCTTTCTTT,CSVPRAGMNTEAFF
TRBV19,NA,TRBJ2-7,TRBD2,TGTGCCAGTAGTATGCGGGGGAGCGTAGACGAGCAGTACTTC,CASSMRGSVDEQYF
TRBV19,NA,TRBJ1-4,NA,TGTGCCAGTAGTAATGGACCGCTTAATGAAAAACTGTTTTTT,CASSNGPLNEKLFF
TRBV4-3,few,TRBJ2-5,NA,TGCGCCAGCAACTACGGTGGGGGGCGCGGGGAGACCCAGTACTTC,CASNYGGGRGETQYF
TRBV7-2,once,TRBJ2-3,NA,TGTGCCAGCAGCTCCTCCTGGCAGCGGGGCACAGATACGCAGTATTTT,CASSSSWQRGTDTQYF
TRBV6-2/TRBV6-3,NA,TRBJ2-7,TRBD1,TGTGCCAGCAGCCCCCTCCCAGGGGGTGCCTACGAGCAGTACTTC,CASSPLPGGAYEQYF
TRBV3-1,NA,TRBJ1-1,NA,TGTGCCAGCAGCCAAGGCCTATCGGGGCTGGGGACGAACACTGAAGCTTTCTTT,CASSQGLSGLGTNTEAFF
TRBV7-6,NA,TRBJ1-1,TRBD1,TGTGCCAGCAGCCTTCGACAGGGGACGAACACTGAAGCTTTCTTT,CASSLRQGTNTEAFF
TRBV19,NA,TRBJ2-5,NA,TGTGCCAGTAGACCTCGGGCTAGCGCCCAAGAGACCCAGTACTTC,CASRPRASAQETQYF
TRBV5-6,NA,TRBJ2-2,TRBD2,TGTGCCAGCAGCGTCGGGACTAGGGGCAACACCGGGGAGCTGTTTTTT,CASSVGTRGNTGELFF
TRBV4-3,NA,TRBJ2-7,NA,TGCGCCAGCAGCCAAGACCGCCTATCGGGGGACGGGCAGTACTTC,CASSQDRLSGDGQYF
TRBV7-9,NA,TRBJ1-1,NA,TGTGCCAGCAGCTCAGTAGACAGATTGAACACTGAAGCTTTCTTT,CASSSVDRLNTEAFF
TRBV15,NA,TRBJ2-1,TRBD1,TGTGCCACCGCCCAGGACAGGGGGCTAGTAATAAAAGACAATGAGCAGTTCTTC,CATAQDRGLVIKDNEQFF
TRBV27,NA,TRBJ2-3,NA,TGTGCCAGCAGAGTTTTGGGGGATCTCGATACGCAGTATTTT,CASRVLGDLDTQYF